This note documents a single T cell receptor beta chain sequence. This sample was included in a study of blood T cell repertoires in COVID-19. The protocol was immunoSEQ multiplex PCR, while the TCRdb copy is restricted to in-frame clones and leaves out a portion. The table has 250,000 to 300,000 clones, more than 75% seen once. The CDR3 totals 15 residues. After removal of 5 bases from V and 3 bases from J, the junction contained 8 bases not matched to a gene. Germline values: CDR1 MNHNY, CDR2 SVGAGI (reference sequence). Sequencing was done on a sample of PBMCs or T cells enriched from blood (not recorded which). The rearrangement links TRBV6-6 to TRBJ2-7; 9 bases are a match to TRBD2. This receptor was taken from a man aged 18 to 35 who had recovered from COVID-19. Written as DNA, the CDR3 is TGTGCCAGCAGTGATAGCGGGAGTTGGGTCTACGAGCAGTACTTC. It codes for CASSDSGSWVYEQYF.